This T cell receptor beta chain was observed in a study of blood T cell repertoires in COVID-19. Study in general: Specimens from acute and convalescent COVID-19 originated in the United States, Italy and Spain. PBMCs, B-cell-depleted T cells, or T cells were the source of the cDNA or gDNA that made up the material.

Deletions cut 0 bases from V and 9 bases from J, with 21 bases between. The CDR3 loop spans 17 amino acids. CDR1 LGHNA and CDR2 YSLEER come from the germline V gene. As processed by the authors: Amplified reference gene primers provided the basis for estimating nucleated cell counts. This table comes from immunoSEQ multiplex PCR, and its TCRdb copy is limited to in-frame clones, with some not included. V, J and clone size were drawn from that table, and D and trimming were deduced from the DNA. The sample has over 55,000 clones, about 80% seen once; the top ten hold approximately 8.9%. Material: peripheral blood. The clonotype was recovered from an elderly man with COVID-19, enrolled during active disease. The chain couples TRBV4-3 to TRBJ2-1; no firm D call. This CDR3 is CASSQDNRVSPLGEQFF. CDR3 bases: TGCGCCAGCAGCCAAGATAATCGGGTCTCCCCCCTGGGTGAGCAGTTCTTC.